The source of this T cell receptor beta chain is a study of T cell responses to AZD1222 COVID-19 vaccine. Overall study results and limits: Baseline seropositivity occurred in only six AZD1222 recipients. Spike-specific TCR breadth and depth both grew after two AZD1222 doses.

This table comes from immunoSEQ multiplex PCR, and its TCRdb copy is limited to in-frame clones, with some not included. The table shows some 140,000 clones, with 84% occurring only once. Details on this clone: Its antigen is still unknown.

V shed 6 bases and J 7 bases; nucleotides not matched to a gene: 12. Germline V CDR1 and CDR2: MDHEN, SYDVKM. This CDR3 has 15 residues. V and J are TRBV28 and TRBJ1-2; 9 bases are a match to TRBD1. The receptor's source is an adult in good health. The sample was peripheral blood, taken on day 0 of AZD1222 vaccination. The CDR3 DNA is TGTGCCAGCAGAACCCCCGGGACAGGGTCGGCTGGCTACACCTTC. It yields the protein CASRTPGTGSAGYTF.